This T cell receptor (beta chain) was observed in a study of early stage breast cancer tumors. Points from the study as a whole: Commonly generated sequences made up most enriched TCRB sequences shared between patients.

For this clone: The antigen remains undetermined.

TCRdb's table, derived via immunoSEQ multiplex PCR, lists solely in-frame clones and lacks some. The sample lists about 46,000 clones, roughly 73% occurring once. The J segment lost 2 bases and the V segment lost 2 bases, leaving 2 bases of the junction unmatched. The V gene's germline CDR1 is SGHRS and CDR2 YFSETQ. The CDR3 consists of 14 residues. Sequences were obtained from blood. This sequence joins TRBV5-1 and TRBJ1-1; 8 nucleotides match TRBD1. The clonotype originates from a person aged 35-55 years with breast cancer. The CDR3 DNA is TGCGCCAGCAGCTTCAGGGGGCATAACACTGAAGCTTTCTTT. Translating it yields CASSFRGHNTEAFF.